This is a list of T cell receptor beta chains from one sample in a study of CD8 T cells in ankylosing spondylitis. MiXCR, applied by TCRdb to the 5' RACE reads, yields one record per CDR3 protein. The table includes roughly 86,000 distinct CDR3 sequences, around 10% detected once. Input material: blood, either unsorted or a sorted T cell fraction (not recorded which). These TCRs come from a male donor with ankylosing spondylitis or in good health (not recorded which). The CDR3 runs from the conserved cysteine through the conserved F or W. The D gene is left open where the match is weak. Expanded clones get a size class; other rows say once, few or many, or leave the size out.

TRBJ2-5 | few | TRBD1 | TRBV7-2 | CASSPGQGYKETQYF | TGTGCCAGCAGCCCTGGACAGGGTTACAAAGAGACCCAGTACTTC
TRBJ2-7 | many | . | TRBV10-1 | CASSEGARVEQYF | TGCGCCAGCAGTGAGGGGGCTAGAGTCGAGCAGTACTTC
TRBJ2-1 | many | . | TRBV9 | CASSVEGVPYNEQFF | TGTGCCAGCAGCGTAGAGGGGGTACCCTACAATGAGCAGTTCTTC
TRBJ1-2 | many | . | TRBV7-9 | CASSLEGRPTNYGYTF | TGTGCCAGCAGCTTAGAGGGGAGGCCGACTAACTATGGCTACACCTTC
TRBJ2-7 | many | . | TRBV7-8 | CASSLGPFYEQYF | TGTGCCAGCAGCTTAGGTCCGTTCTACGAGCAGTACTTC
TRBJ2-5 | many | . | TRBV10-3 | CATCRGATQETQYF | TGTGCCACGTGTAGGGGGGCCACCCAAGAGACCCAGTACTTC
TRBJ1-2 | many | . | TRBV5-1 | CASSDGAGGYTF | TGCGCCAGCAGCGACGGCGCGGGTGGCTACACCTTC
TRBJ2-1 | many | . | TRBV2 | CASSDRQGISNEQFF | TGTGCCAGCAGTGACCGTCAGGGAATTTCGAATGAGCAGTTCTTC
TRBJ1-2 | many | . | TRBV27 | CASSFSGYGYTF | TGTGCCAGCAGTTTCTCAGGGTATGGCTACACCTTC
TRBJ2-7 | many | TRBD1 | TRBV5-1 | CASSLDGTGSYEQYF | TGCGCCAGCAGCTTGGACGGGACAGGGTCCTACGAGCAGTACTTC
TRBJ2-3 | . | TRBD2 | TRBV7-3 | CASSPAPSGAGDTQYF | TGTGCCAGCAGCCCCGCCCCTAGCGGGGCGGGAGATACGCAGTATTTT
TRBJ2-5 | few | TRBD2 | TRBV7-3 | CASSPSGGSTETQYF | TGTGCCAGCAGCCCTAGCGGGGGAAGTACGGAGACCCAGTACTTC
TRBJ2-5 | many | . | TRBV5-1 | CASSLWVAETQYF | TGCGCCAGCAGCTTATGGGTCGCGGAGACCCAGTACTTC
TRBJ2-3 | many | TRBD1 | TRBV7-7 | CASSESPGQSTDTQYF | TGTGCTAGCAGCGAATCACCGGGACAGAGCACAGATACGCAGTATTTT
TRBJ2-5 | few | . | TRBV28 | CASSLRSRHQETQYF | TGTGCCAGCAGTTTAAGGAGTAGACACCAAGAGACCCAGTACTTC
TRBJ2-3 | many | TRBD2 | TRBV12-3/TRBV12-4 | CASSFQAGGRTDTQYF | TGTGCCAGCAGTTTTCAAGCGGGGGGGCGAACAGATACGCAGTATTTT
TRBJ1-2 | many | TRBD1 | TRBV5-1 | CARPGQGFGGYTF | TGCGCCAGGCCGGGACAGGGGTTTGGAGGCTACACCTTC
TRBJ2-1 | . | . | TRBV2 | CASRREVINNEQFF | TGTGCCAGCAGGAGGGAAGTTATTAACAATGAGCAGTTCTTC
TRBJ2-3 | many | . | TRBV4-1 | CASSQASRDSDTQYF | TGCGCCAGCAGCCAAGCATCGAGGGATTCAGATACGCAGTATTTT
TRBJ2-1 | many | TRBD2 | TRBV15 | CATSRDLGLAGFNEQFF | TGTGCCACCAGCAGAGATTTGGGACTAGCGGGGTTCAATGAGCAGTTCTTC
TRBJ2-3 | . | TRBD2 | TRBV5-1 | CASSFIGGATDTQYF | TGCGCCAGCAGCTTTATCGGGGGGGCCACAGATACGCAGTATTTT
TRBJ2-1 | many | . | TRBV28 | CASSLVDNNEQFF | TGTGCCAGCAGTTTGGTGGATAACAATGAGCAGTTCTTC
TRBJ2-1 | few | TRBD2 | TRBV28 | CASKTPGGGWGEQFF | TGTGCCAGCAAGACCCCGGGGGGGGGCTGGGGTGAGCAGTTCTTC
TRBJ2-7 | many | TRBD1 | TRBV12-3/TRBV12-4 | CASSSGTGAYEQYF | TGTGCCAGCAGTTCCGGGACAGGGGCTTACGAGCAGTACTTC
TRBJ2-2 | many | . | TRBV9 | CASSVFEASATGELFF | TGTGCCAGCAGCGTATTCGAAGCCTCGGCCACCGGGGAGCTGTTTTTT
TRBJ2-7 | few | . | TRBV7-2 | CASSSSLTGRSYEQYF | TGTGCCAGCAGCTCAAGCCTGACAGGAAGATCCTACGAGCAGTACTTC
TRBJ1-2 | many | . | TRBV5-1 | CASSLVAGDINYGYTF | TGCGCCAGCAGCTTGGTGGCAGGGGACATCAACTATGGCTACACCTTC
TRBJ2-2 | few | . | TRBV12-3/TRBV12-4 | CASSSYTGTRLNTGELFF | TGTGCCAGCAGTTCTTATACCGGGACCCGCCTAAACACCGGGGAGCTGTTTTTT
TRBJ2-5 | . | . | TRBV29-1 | CSVGNYPGETQYF | TGCAGCGTGGGGAACTACCCGGGTGAGACCCAGTACTTC
TRBJ2-2 | many | . | TRBV15 | CATSSHTGPLNTGELFF | TGTGCCACCAGCAGCCATACAGGGCCCCTGAACACCGGGGAGCTGTTTTTT
TRBJ2-3 | few | . | TRBV19 | CASSNRESVAADTQYF | TGTGCCAGTAGCAACAGGGAAAGCGTCGCGGCAGATACGCAGTATTTT
TRBJ2-1 | few | . | TRBV20-1 | CSAYSPTSSYNEQFF | TGCAGTGCTTACAGTCCGACGAGCTCCTACAATGAGCAGTTCTTC
TRBJ2-7 | . | . | TRBV7-2 | CASSKGVFPEQYF | TGTGCCAGCAGCAAGGGGGTTTTCCCCGAGCAGTACTTC
TRBJ2-5 | many | . | TRBV3-1 | CASSLNGASVGETQYF | TGTGCCAGCAGCCTCAACGGCGCCTCAGTGGGGGAGACCCAGTACTTC
TRBJ1-5 | many | . | TRBV5-5 | CASSLWGYNQPQHF | TGTGCCAGCAGCTTGTGGGGTTACAATCAGCCCCAGCATTTT
TRBJ2-4 | few | . | TRBV7-2 | CASSLDQGFHNIQYF | TGTGCCAGCAGCTTAGATCAGGGGTTCCACAACATTCAGTACTTC
TRBJ2-3 | few | TRBD1 | TRBV7-2 | CASSMSRDRGDTQYF | TGTGCCAGCAGCATGTCCCGGGACAGGGGAGATACGCAGTATTTT
TRBJ2-4 | few | . | TRBV12-3/TRBV12-4 | CATNGAGVNNIQYF | TGTGCGACCAACGGGGCAGGGGTGAATAACATTCAGTACTTC
TRBJ2-4 | many | . | TRBV2 | CASSEEGIAKNIQYF | TGTGCCAGCAGTGAAGAGGGGATCGCCAAAAACATTCAGTACTTC
TRBJ1-1 | few | . | TRBV19 | CAVDVAGLMNTEAFF | TGTGCCGTGGACGTGGCAGGCCTTATGAACACTGAAGCTTTCTTT
TRBJ1-5 | many | TRBD1 | TRBV2 | CASGMDRGGQPQHF | TGTGCCAGCGGGATGGACAGGGGAGGTCAGCCCCAGCATTTT
TRBJ2-5 | many | . | TRBV15 | CATSRDSGQETQYF | TGTGCCACCAGCAGAGATAGCGGCCAAGAGACCCAGTACTTC
TRBJ1-2 | . | . | TRBV6-1 | CASSEARWVAGANYGYTF | TGTGCCAGCAGTGAAGCTCGTTGGGTCGCAGGGGCTAACTATGGCTACACCTTC
TRBJ2-1 | many | . | TRBV28 | CASSLYFRTAFYNEQFF | TGTGCCAGCAGTTTATACTTTAGGACAGCTTTCTACAATGAGCAGTTCTTC
TRBJ2-6 | . | TRBD1 | TRBV5-6 | CASSLVTGQPTSGANVLTF | TGTGCCAGCAGCTTGGTGACGGGACAGCCCACGTCTGGGGCCAACGTCCTGACTTTC
TRBJ2-5 | many | . | TRBV5-1 | CASSMGTARETQYF | TGCGCCAGCAGCATGGGGACTGCCCGAGAGACCCAGTACTTC
TRBJ2-5 | many | TRBD2 | TRBV18 | CASSPDRAGLETQYF | TGTGCCAGCTCACCAGATCGAGCGGGATTAGAGACCCAGTACTTC
TRBJ2-2 | . | . | TRBV24-1 | CATSDPVGRGAYTGELFF | TGTGCCACCAGTGACCCGGTGGGCAGGGGCGCGTACACCGGGGAGCTGTTTTTT
TRBJ2-3 | many | . | TRBV7-9 | CASSFERDSDTQYF | TGTGCCAGCAGCTTCGAGAGGGACTCAGATACGCAGTATTTT
TRBJ2-3 | many | TRBD1 | TRBV2 | CASRRQGPTDTQYF | TGTGCCAGCAGGAGACAGGGGCCCACAGATACGCAGTATTTT
TRBJ1-5 | . | . | TRBV20-1 | CSARPPRGSNQPQHF | TGCAGTGCTAGACCCCCACGAGGTAGCAATCAGCCCCAGCATTTT
TRBJ2-2 | few | TRBD2 | TRBV20-1 | CSASRPGREGTGELFF | TGCAGTGCTTCCCGCCCAGGGAGGGAGGGCACCGGGGAGCTGTTTTTT
TRBJ2-4 | many | . | TRBV15 | CATSRDKNIQYF | TGTGCCACCAGTCGGGACAAAAACATTCAGTACTTC
TRBJ1-5 | many | . | TRBV12-3/TRBV12-4 | CASSKMTGYSNQPQHF | TGTGCCAGCAGTAAAATGACAGGTTATAGCAATCAGCCCCAGCATTTT
TRBJ2-7 | many | TRBD2 | TRBV20-1 | CSAQTSGVTYEQYF | TGCAGTGCTCAGACTAGCGGGGTTACCTACGAGCAGTACTTC
TRBJ2-3 | many | . | TRBV7-3 | CASSLEGFYTDTQYF | TGTGCCAGCAGCTTAGAGGGCTTTTACACAGATACGCAGTATTTT